The rows below give T cell receptor beta chains drawn from one sample of a study of blood T cell repertoires in COVID-19. Sequenced by immunoSEQ multiplex PCR; TCRdb stores in-frame clones only, minus some. The table has some 220,000 clones, around 82% seen once. The sequenced sample was peripheral blood. These TCRs come from a human donor in a cohort sampled during active COVID-19. Both conserved end residues are trimmed from each CDR3. Size is stated for part of the rows, as once, few or many counts, or as a class when the clone is expanded.

TRBV11-2	TRBJ2-1	-	ASSFLAGGFNEQF
TRBV7-8	TRBJ2-1	-	ASSLGGLNNEQF
TRBV9	TRBJ1-1	-	ASSVGQGFMNTEAF
TRBV4-2	TRBJ2-7	-	ASSPPGQGSYEQY
TRBV19	TRBJ1-5	-	ASTPSEGPQH
TRBV12-3/TRBV12-4	TRBJ1-6	-	ASSGGQGSGH
TRBV12-3/TRBV12-4	TRBJ1-1	-	ASSFGFEAF
TRBV19	TRBJ2-6	-	ASSTWLGLPSGANVLT
TRBV18	TRBJ2-7	-	ASSPIPPGAGGEQY
TRBV5-8	TRBJ1-3	-	ASSPGQGKKGDTIY
TRBV19	TRBJ1-1	-	ASSMGRTGRVEAF
TRBV11-3	TRBJ2-1	-	ASSLEARTGQF
TRBV5-6	TRBJ2-2	-	ASSLTGGRSTGELF
TRBV11-2	TRBJ2-1	once	ASSLESGGNNEQF
TRBV18	TRBJ2-2	once	ASSPGTSGSGGELF
TRBV11-2	TRBJ2-1	once	ASSLEDWDRVINEQF
TRBV28	TRBJ1-5	-	ASSFSSNQPQH
TRBV6-2/TRBV6-3	TRBJ1-5	-	ASSYKGQGAYQPQH
TRBV6-5	TRBJ1-1	few	AGSRGGSVNTEAF
TRBV21-1	TRBJ2-5	-	ASSKHRGRSETQY
TRBV28	TRBJ2-3	-	ASSSRWEGKQGTDTQY
TRBV27	TRBJ1-4	-	ASLDRGSEKLF
TRBV4-2	TRBJ1-2	-	ASSQDTGGDGYT
TRBV10-3	TRBJ2-2	-	AINSNTGELF
TRBV29-1	TRBJ2-5	-	SVVVSRETQY
TRBV29-1	TRBJ1-1	-	SVGGLGAF
TRBV14	TRBJ1-6	-	ASSQEAGNSPLH
TRBV28	TRBJ1-1	-	ASSLGRFVTEAF
TRBV19	TRBJ1-1	-	ASSISGPMNTEAF
TRBV28	TRBJ2-7	-	ASTPRAWSTYEQY
TRBV6-5	TRBJ2-7	-	ASSPYGQSTYEQY
TRBV28	TRBJ2-7	-	ASSLIPGTGWYEQY
TRBV7-9	TRBJ2-1	-	ASSPGLGKGNEQF
TRBV3-1/TRBV3-2	TRBJ2-3	-	ASSLSGPRADTQY
TRBV29-1	TRBJ2-3	-	SANGRVGDTQY